These 16 T cell receptor beta chains originate from one sample sequenced in a study of blood T cell repertoires in COVID-19. TCRdb's table, derived via immunoSEQ multiplex PCR, lists solely in-frame clones and lacks some. The table has around 150,000 clones, approximately 83% seen once. The sequenced material came from peripheral blood. These receptors originate from a man in his 70s with acute or convalescent COVID-19.

The genes are TRBV21-1 and TRBJ1-5; TRBD1, the table's D call, was not compared with the DNA. TRBV21-1 is labeled a pseudogene. This CDR3 comprises 16 residues. CDR3 DNA: TGTGCCAGCAGCAAAGAGGGGGCAGGGGAACAGCAGCCCCAGCATTTT. As protein: CASSKEGAGEQQPQHF.

The rearrangement joins TRBV30 to TRBJ2-5, with TRBD1 matching 7 bases. The CDR3 runs 17 residues. V lost 2 bases to trimming and J lost 4 bases; unmatched junction nucleotides: 16. CDR1 and CDR2 from the germline V gene are GTSNPN and SVGIG (reference sequence). CDR3 in amino acids: CAWSSIGSGQLPETQYF. CDR3 nucleotide sequence: TGTGCCTGGAGTAGCATTGGGTCGGGACAGCTGCCAGAGACCCAGTACTTC.

This clone was found once. The chain combines TRBV30 with TRBJ1-5; no definite D call. The CDR3 runs 13 residues. Germline lookup yields CDR1 GTSNPN and CDR2 SVGIG (reference sequence). V was pared by 2 bases and J by 3 bases, with 8 bases between. The CDR3 protein is CAWSNGINQPQHF. The DNA of the CDR3 is TGTGCCTGGAGTAACGGTATCAATCAGCCCCAGCATTTT.

The V call is TRBV24-1, the J call TRBJ2-2; 8 positions match TRBD1. From germline, CDR1 is KGHDR and CDR2 SFDVKD. The CDR3 runs 16 residues. With V trimmed by 0 bases and J by 8 bases, 7 bases remained unmatched. The CDR3 loop is CATSDLVQGAGGELFF. The CDR3 DNA is TGTGCCACCAGTGATTTGGTCCAGGGGGCAGGAGGGGAGCTGTTTTTT.

This clone occurred once. The rearrangement joins TRBV28 to TRBJ1-2; D is unresolved. In germline, CDR1 is MDHEN, CDR2 SYDVKM. This CDR3 is built from 12 residues. Deletions cut 2 bases from V and 3 bases from J, with 4 bases between. Written as DNA, the CDR3 is TGTGCCAGCAGTTTAGGGCACTATGGCTACACCTTC. It encodes CASSLGHYGYTF.

The chain employs TRBV7-9 and TRBJ2-1; 7 nucleotides match TRBD2. After removal of 1 base from V and 8 bases from J, the junction contained 8 bases not matched to a gene. The CDR3 length is 15 residues. Germline CDR1 is SEHNR and CDR2 is FQNEAQ (reference sequence). This CDR3 is CASSLVEGRGDEQFF. In nucleotides, the CDR3 is TGTGCCAGCAGCTTAGTCGAGGGGAGGGGCGATGAGCAGTTCTTC. The full variable domain, its missing parts supplied by reference TRBV7-9 and TRBJ2-1, is DTGVSQNPRHKITKRGQNVTFRCDPISEHNRLYWYRQTLGQGPEFLTYFQNEAQLEKSRLLSDRFSAERPKGSFSTLEIQRTEQGDSAMYLCASSLVEGRGDEQFFGPGTRLTVL.

The genes are TRBV7-2 and TRBJ1-4; the match to TRBD1 covers 8 bases. V gave up 4 bases and J gave up 6 bases; unmatched junction bases: 4. The CDR3 totals 14 residues. Germline V CDR1 and CDR2: SGHTA, FQGNSA. The CDR3, as DNA: TGTGCCAGCAGCTCGGACAGGGAGTATGAAAAACTGTTTTTT. Its translation is CASSSDREYEKLFF.

The chain uses TRBV9 and TRBJ2-3, with D perhaps TRBD2 (6 bases). Trimming took off 0 bases at V and 2 bases at J, with 10 bases between the two ends. The CDR3 is made up of 15 amino acids. Germline V CDR1 and CDR2: SGDLS, YYNGEE. The CDR3 loop is CASSVAGDPTDTQYF. CDR3 nucleotides: TGTGCCAGCAGCGTAGCGGGAGACCCCACAGATACGCAGTATTTT.

This clone occurred once. The chain uses TRBV15 and TRBJ1-1, with D possibly TRBD1 on 6 matching bases. This CDR3 is built from 13 residues. Between the trimmed V and J ends, which lost 4 bases and 5 bases, there was a span of 11 bases. The germline V gene has CDR1 LNHNV and CDR2 YYDKDF (reference sequence). For the CDR3, the DNA is TGTGCCACCAGCATGGCAGGGGTGACTGAAGCTTTCTTT. This encodes CATSMAGVTEAFF.

The V and J genes are TRBV24-1 and TRBJ2-3, with 7 bases aligning to TRBD1. CDR3 length: 16 amino acids. The germline gives CDR1 KGHDR, CDR2 SFDVKD. With V trimmed by 3 bases and J by 2 bases, 7 bases remained unmatched. The CDR3 sequence is CATSDGDSWYTDTQYF. In nucleotides, the CDR3 is TGTGCCACCAGTGATGGGGACAGTTGGTACACAGATACGCAGTATTTT.

V is TRBV14 and J is TRBJ2-3, with TRBD2 identical over 7 bases. The length of the CDR3 is 15 residues. V lost 1 base and J lost 5; bases outside the gene matches: 6. Looked up from germline, CDR1 is SGHDN and CDR2 is FVKESK. CDR3 amino acids: CASSQAAGIVDTQYF. The CDR3 region has the DNA TGTGCCAGCAGCCAAGCAGCGGGAATTGTAGATACGCAGTATTTT.

The chain joins TRBV29-1 to TRBJ1-1; D may be TRBD1 (6 bases). Per the germline V gene, CDR1 is SQVTM and CDR2 is ANQGSEA. Deletions cut 7 bases from V and 1 base from J, with 13 bases between. The CDR3 has 13 residues. This CDR3 reads CSARDKPNTEAFF. Here the CDR3 DNA reads TGCAGCGCCCGGGACAAACCGAACACTGAAGCTTTCTTT.

V is TRBV10-3 and J is TRBJ2-3, with TRBD1 as a possible D gene (5 bases). CDR3 length: 15 amino acids. Germline V gene lookup returns CDR1 ENHRY and CDR2 SYGVKD. Between the trimmed V and J ends, which lost 3 bases and 1 base, there was a span of 11 bases. CDR3 residues: CAISEWAGRTDTQYF. In DNA, the CDR3 is TGTGCCATCAGTGAATGGGCAGGGCGCACAGATACGCAGTATTTT.

The chain carries TRBV19 and TRBJ1-1, with 8 bases identical to TRBD1. CDR3 length equals 13 residues. In germline, CDR1 is LNHDA, CDR2 SQIVND (reference sequence). Trimming at V came to 3 bases and at J to 3 bases, leaving 0 bases not matched to a gene. CDR3 amino acids: CASSMDRDTEAFF. The CDR3 nucleotides read TGTGCCAGTAGTATGGACAGGGACACTGAAGCTTTCTTT. The full variable domain, with the rest looked up from reference TRBV19 and TRBJ1-1, is DGGITQSPKYLFRKEGQNVTLSCEQNLNHDAMYWYRQDPGQGLRLIYYSQIVNDFQKGDIAEGYSVSREKKESFPLTVTSAQKNPTAFYLCASSMDRDTEAFFGQGTRLTVV.

A few counts support this clone. The rearrangement uses TRBV6-5 and TRBJ2-2; D is unresolved. Germline CDR1 is MNHEY and CDR2 is SVGAGI. V shed 7 bases and J shed 1 base, with 4 bases lying between them. CDR3 length: 12 amino acids. In DNA form, the CDR3 reads TGTGCCAGCATTAAGAACACCGGGGAGCTGTTTTTT. It codes for CASIKNTGELFF.

The chain carries TRBV19 and TRBJ2-1, with a tentative D call TRBD2 (5 bases). The CDR3 contains 15 residues. The germline V gene encodes CDR1 LNHDA and CDR2 SQIVND (reference sequence). V was pared by 5 bases and J by 3 bases, with 14 bases between. CDR3 DNA: TGTGCCAGTAGTTACATCGAGGGCGGCTACAATGAGCAGTTCTTC. Its protein product is CASSYIEGGYNEQFF.